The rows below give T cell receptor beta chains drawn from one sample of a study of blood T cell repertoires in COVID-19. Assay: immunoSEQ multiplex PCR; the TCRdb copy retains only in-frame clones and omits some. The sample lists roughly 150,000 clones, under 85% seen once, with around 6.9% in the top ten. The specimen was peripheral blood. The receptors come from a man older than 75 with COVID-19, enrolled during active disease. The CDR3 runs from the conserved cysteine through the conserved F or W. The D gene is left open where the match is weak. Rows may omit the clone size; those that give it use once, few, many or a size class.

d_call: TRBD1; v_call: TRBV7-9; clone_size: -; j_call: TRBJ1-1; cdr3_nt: TGTGCCAGCAGCCTAAGACAGGGTAACACTGAAGCTTTCTTT; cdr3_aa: CASSLRQGNTEAFF
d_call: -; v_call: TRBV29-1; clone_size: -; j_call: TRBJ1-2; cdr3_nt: TGCAGCGCCGGGGAAGATGGCTACACCTTC; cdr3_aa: CSAGEDGYTF
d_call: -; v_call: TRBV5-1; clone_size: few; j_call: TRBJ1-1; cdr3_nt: TGCGCCAGCAGCTTGGACGGAAGTCCGGGCACTGAAGCTTTCTTT; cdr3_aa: CASSLDGSPGTEAFF
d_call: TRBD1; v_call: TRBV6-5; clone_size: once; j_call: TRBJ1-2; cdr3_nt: TGTGCCAGCAGCCGAGACAGGGGGTATGGCTACACCTTC; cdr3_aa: CASSRDRGYGYTF
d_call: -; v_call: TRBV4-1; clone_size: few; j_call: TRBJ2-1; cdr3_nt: TGCGCCAGCAGCCAATCTCTACGCTCCTACAATGAGCAGTTCTTC; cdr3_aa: CASSQSLRSYNEQFF
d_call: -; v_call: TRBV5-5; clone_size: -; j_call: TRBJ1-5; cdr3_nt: TGTGCCAGCAGCCCTTCTATTTCTAGCAATCAGCCCCAGCATTTT; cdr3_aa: CASSPSISSNQPQHF
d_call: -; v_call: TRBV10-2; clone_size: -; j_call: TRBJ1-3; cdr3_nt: TGCGCCAGCACCTTGAGCTCTGGAAACACCATATATTTT; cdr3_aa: CASTLSSGNTIYF
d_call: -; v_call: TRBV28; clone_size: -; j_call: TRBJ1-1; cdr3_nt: TGTGCCAGCAGGCTACAGGACACTGAAGCTTTCTTT; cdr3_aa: CASRLQDTEAFF
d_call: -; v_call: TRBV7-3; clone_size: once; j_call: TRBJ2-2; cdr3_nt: TGTGCCAGCAGCTTAAACAGCAACACCGGGGAGCTGTTTTTT; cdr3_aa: CASSLNSNTGELFF
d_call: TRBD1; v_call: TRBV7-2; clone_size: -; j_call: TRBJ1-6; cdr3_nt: TGTGCCAGCAGCTCCTGGGGGACAGGGTTTTCACCCCTCCACTTT; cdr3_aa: CASSSWGTGFSPLHF
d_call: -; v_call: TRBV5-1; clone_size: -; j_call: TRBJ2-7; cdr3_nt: TGCGCCAGCAGCCCCGGGGGTATCTCCTACGAGCAGTACTTC; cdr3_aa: CASSPGGISYEQYF
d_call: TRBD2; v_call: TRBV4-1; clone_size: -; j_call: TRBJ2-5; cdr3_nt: TGCGCCAGCAGCCAGCTAGCGGGGCGGGAGACCCAGTACTTC; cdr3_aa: CASSQLAGRETQYF
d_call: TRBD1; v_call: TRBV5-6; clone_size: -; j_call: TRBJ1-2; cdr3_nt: TGTGCCAGCAGCTCCCCCAGGGACAGGGGTTTATTAATCTACACCTTC; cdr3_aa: CASSSPRDRGLLIYTF
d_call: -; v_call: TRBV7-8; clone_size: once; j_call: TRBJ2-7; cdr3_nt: TGTGCCAGCAGCCTACCCGGCGAGCAGTACTTC; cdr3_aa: CASSLPGEQYF
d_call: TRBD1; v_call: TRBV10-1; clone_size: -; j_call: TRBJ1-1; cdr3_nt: TGCGCCAGCAGTGAGGAGGGGGGGGACAGGCTGAACACTGAAGCTTTCTTT; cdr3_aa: CASSEEGGDRLNTEAFF
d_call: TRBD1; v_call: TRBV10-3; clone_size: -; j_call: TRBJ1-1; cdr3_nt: TGTGCCATAACCGACAGGGGCGACTCTGAAGCTTTCTTT; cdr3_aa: CAITDRGDSEAFF
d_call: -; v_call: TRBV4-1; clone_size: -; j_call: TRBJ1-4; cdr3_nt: TGCGCCAGCAGCCAAGGGGCCTGGAATGAAAAACTGTTTTTT; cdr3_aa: CASSQGAWNEKLFF
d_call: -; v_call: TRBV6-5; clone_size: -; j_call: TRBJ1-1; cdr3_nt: TGTGCCAGCATTTCCCCGGGGAACACTGAAGCTTTCTTT; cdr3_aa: CASISPGNTEAFF
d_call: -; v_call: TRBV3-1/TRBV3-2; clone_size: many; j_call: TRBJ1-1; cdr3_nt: TGTGCCAGCAGCCAAGGGACAAAGAACACTGAAGCTTTCTTT; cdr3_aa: CASSQGTKNTEAFF
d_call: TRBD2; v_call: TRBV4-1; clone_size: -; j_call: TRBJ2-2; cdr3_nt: TGCGCCAGCAGCCAAGATTCTCAGAGCGGGGGGATCACCGGGGAGCTGTTTTTT; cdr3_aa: CASSQDSQSGGITGELFF
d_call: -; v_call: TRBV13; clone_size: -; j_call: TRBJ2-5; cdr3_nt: TGTGCCAGCAGCTTGGGCAGGGGAGAGACCCAGTACTTC; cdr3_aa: CASSLGRGETQYF
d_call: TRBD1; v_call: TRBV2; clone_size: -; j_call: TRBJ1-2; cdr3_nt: TGTGCCAGCAGAAGACAGGGTACTAACTATGGCTACACCTTC; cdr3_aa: CASRRQGTNYGYTF
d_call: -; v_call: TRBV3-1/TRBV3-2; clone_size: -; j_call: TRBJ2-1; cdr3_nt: TGTGCCAGCAGCCAACAGGGCCCAGTGGGCAATGAGCAGTTCTTC; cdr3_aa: CASSQQGPVGNEQFF
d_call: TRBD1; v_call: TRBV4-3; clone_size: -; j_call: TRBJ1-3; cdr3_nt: TGCGCCAGCAGCCCCGGACAGGGCCCTGGAAACACCATATATTTT; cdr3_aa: CASSPGQGPGNTIYF
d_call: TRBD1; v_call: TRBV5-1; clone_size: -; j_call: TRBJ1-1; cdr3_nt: TGCGCCAGAAGGAGGGGACAGCGGAACACTGAAGCTTTCTTT; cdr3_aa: CARRRGQRNTEAFF
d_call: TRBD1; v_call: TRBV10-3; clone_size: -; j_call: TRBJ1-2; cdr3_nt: TGTGCCATCAGTGATTATGCGGGGACAGGGAACGGCTACACCTTC; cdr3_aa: CAISDYAGTGNGYTF
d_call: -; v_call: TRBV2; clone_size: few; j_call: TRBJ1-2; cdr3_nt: TGTGCTGGGCGGGCCTCTAACTATGGCTACACCTTC; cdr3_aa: CAGRASNYGYTF
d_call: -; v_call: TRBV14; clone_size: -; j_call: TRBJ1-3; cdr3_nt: TGTGCCAGCAGCCTCCTCGGGTTTTCCTCTGGAAACACCATATATTTT; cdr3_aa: CASSLLGFSSGNTIYF
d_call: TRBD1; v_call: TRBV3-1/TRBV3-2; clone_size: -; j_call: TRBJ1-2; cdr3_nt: TGTGCCAGCAGCCAAGGGTGGACAGGGGCGGGTGGCTACACCTTC; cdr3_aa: CASSQGWTGAGGYTF
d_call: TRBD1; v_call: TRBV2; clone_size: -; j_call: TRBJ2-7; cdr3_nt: TGTGCCAGCATGGCAGGGGGTTTCTACGAGCAGTACTTC; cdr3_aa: CASMAGGFYEQYF
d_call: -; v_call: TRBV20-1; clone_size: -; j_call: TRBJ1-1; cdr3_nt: TGCAGTGCTAGTAGCGACCTGAACACTGAAGCTTTCTTT; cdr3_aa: CSASSDLNTEAFF
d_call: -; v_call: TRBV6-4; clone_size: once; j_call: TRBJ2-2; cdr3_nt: TGTGCCAGCAGTGAGCAGGGAGGCACGAACACCGGGGAGCTGTTTTTT; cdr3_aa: CASSEQGGTNTGELFF
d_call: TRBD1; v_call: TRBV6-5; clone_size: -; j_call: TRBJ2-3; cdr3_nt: TGTGCCACCCAAGATTTCAGGGGGCGTAGAGATACGCAGTATTTT; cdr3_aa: CATQDFRGRRDTQYF
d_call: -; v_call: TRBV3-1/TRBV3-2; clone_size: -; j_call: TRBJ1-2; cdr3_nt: TGTGCCAGCAGCCAAGACCGGGGGAAGGATGGCTACACCTTC; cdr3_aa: CASSQDRGKDGYTF
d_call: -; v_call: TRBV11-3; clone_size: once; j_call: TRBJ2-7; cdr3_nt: TGTGCCAGCAGCTTACTAGACGGATACGAGCAGTACTTC; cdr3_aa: CASSLLDGYEQYF
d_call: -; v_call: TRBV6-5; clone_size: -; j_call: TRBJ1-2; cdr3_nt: TGTGCCAGCAGTTACTTGTCAGGAAACTATGGCTACACCTTC; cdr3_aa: CASSYLSGNYGYTF
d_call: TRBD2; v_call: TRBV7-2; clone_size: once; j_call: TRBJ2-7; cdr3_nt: TGTGCCAGCAGCTTAGACGCTAGCGGGGGGGCCCTCACCTACGAGCAGTACTTC; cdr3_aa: CASSLDASGGALTYEQYF
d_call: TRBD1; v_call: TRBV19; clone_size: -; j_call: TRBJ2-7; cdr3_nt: TGTGCCAGTAGTATCCACGACAGGGGCCCCTACGAGCAGTACTTC; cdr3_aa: CASSIHDRGPYEQYF
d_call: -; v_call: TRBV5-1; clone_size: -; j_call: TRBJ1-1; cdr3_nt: TGCGCCAGCAGCTTGGTACCGGGAGGGGTGAAGAACACTGAAGCTTTCTTT; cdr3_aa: CASSLVPGGVKNTEAFF
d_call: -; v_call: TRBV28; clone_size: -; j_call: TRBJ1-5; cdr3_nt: TGTGCCAGCAGTTTAAGGCAGGGGTGGCAGCCCCAGCATTTT; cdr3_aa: CASSLRQGWQPQHF
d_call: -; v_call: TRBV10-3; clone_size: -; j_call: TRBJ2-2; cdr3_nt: TGTGCCATCAGTGAGTCTTTGCGCGCGAACACCGGGGAGCTGTTTTTT; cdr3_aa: CAISESLRANTGELFF
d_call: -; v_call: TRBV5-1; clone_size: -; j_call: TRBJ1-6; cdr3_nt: TGCGCCAGCAGCCCTGGACTCCTCGGGAATTCACCCCTCCACTTT; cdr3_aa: CASSPGLLGNSPLHF
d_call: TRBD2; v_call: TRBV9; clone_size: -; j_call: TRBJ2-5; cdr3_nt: TGTGCCAGCAGCGTATTAGCGGGGCAAGAGACCCAGTACTTC; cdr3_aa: CASSVLAGQETQYF
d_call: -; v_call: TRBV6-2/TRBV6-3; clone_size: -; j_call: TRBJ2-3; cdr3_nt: TGTGCCAGCAGTGAGAATTTCCGCCGTCCTCCAGATACGCAGTATTTT; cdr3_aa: CASSENFRRPPDTQYF
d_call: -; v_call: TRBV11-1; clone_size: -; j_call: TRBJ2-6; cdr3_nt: TGTGCCAGCAGCTTAGCCAGGCCAAGAGGGGCCAACGTCCTGACTTTC; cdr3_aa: CASSLARPRGANVLTF
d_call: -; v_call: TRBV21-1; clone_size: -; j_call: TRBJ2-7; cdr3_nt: TGTGCCAGCAGCAAAGTCTGGGACAGAGTTAAAAACTCCTACGAGCAGTACTTC; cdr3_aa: CASSKVWDRVKNSYEQYF
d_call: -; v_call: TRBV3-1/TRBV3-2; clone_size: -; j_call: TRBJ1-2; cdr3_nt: TGTGCCAGCGGCGAGGGATATGGCCACACCTTC; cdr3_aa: CASGEGYGHTF
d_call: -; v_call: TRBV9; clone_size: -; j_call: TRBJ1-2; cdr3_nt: TGTGCCAGCAGCCTAAATCAGGGGTTGAATGGCTACACCTTC; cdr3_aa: CASSLNQGLNGYTF
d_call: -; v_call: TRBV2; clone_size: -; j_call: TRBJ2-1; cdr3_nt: TGTGCCAGCAGTGAGTTTAAGCAGTTCTTC; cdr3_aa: CASSEFKQFF
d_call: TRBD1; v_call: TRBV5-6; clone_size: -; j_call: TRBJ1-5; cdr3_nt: TGTGCCAGCAGCTCGAACCGGGACAGGGGGCGCGGAGGCAATCAGCCCCAGCATTTT; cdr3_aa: CASSSNRDRGRGGNQPQHF
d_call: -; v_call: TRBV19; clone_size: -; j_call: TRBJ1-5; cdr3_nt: TGTGCCAGTAGTATTAGGCACACACTAAGAGGCAATCAGCCCCAGCATTTT; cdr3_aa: CASSIRHTLRGNQPQHF
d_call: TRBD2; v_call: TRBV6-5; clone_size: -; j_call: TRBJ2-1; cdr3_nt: TGTGCCAGCACCGTCCGCCGGGGGGTGAATGAGCAGTTCTTC; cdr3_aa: CASTVRRGVNEQFF
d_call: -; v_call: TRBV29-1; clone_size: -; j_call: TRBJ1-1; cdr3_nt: TGCAGCGTTGGACTCGTTACACTTGAAGCTTTCTTT; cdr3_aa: CSVGLVTLEAFF
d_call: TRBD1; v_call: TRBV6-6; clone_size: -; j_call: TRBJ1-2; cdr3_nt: TGTGCCAGCAGTTCGGGACAGGCGCTCTATGGCTACACCTTC; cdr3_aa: CASSSGQALYGYTF
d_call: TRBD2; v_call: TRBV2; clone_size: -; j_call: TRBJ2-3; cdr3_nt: TGTGCCAGCGGAACGGGGGGTGGAGATACGCAGTATTTT; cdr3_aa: CASGTGGGDTQYF
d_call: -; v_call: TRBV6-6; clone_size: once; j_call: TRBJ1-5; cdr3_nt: TGTGCCAGCCTTACAGGGAACAATCAGCCCCAGCATTTT; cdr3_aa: CASLTGNNQPQHF
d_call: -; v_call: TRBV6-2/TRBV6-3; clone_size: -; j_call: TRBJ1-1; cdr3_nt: TGTGCCAGCAGTTACCCTAGACAGACTGAAGCTTTCTTT; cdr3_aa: CASSYPRQTEAFF